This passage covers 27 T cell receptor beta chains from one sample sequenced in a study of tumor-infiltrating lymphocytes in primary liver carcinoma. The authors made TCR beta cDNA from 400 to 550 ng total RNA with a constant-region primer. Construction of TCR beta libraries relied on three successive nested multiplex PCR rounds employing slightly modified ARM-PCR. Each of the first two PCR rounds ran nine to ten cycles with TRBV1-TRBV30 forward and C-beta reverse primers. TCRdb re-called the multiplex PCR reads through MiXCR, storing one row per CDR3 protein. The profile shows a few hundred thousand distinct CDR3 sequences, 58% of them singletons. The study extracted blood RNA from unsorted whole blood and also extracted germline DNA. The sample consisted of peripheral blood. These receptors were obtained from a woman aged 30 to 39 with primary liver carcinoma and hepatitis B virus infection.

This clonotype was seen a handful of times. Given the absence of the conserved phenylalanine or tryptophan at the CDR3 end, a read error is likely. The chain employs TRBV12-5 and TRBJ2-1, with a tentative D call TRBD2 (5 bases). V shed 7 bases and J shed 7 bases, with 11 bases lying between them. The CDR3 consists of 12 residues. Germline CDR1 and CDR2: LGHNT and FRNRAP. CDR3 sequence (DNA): TGTGCTAGTGACCCTAGCTGGAATGAGCAGTTCTTA. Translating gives CASDPSWNEQFL.

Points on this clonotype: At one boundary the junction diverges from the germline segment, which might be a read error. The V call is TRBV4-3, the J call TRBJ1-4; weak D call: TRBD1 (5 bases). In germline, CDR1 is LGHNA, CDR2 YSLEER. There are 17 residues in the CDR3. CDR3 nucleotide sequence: TGCGCCAGCAACCAAGGGCTCCCCCGGGGGGCTAATGAAAAACTGTTTTTT. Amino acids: CASNQGLPRGANEKLFF.

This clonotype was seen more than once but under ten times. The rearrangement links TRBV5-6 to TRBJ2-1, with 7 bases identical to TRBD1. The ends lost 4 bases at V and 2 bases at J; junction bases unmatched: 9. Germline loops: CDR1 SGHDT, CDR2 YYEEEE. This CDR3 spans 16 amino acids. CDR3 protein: CASSGAGTDTYNEQFF. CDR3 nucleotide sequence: TGTGCCAGCAGCGGGGCCGGGACAGATACCTACAATGAGCAGTTCTTC.

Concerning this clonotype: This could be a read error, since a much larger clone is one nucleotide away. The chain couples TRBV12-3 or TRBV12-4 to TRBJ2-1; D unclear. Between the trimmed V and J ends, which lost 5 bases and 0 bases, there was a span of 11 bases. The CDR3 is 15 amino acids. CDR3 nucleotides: TGTGCCAGCAGTCTAGGGATGAGCTCCTACAATGAGCAGTTCTTC. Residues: CASSLGMSSYNEQFF.

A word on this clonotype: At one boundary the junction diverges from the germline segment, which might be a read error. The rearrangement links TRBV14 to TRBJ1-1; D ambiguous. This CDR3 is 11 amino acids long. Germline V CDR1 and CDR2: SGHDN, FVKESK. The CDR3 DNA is TGTGTCAGCTTGGTCGGCACTGAAGCTTTCTTT. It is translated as CVSLVGTEAFF.

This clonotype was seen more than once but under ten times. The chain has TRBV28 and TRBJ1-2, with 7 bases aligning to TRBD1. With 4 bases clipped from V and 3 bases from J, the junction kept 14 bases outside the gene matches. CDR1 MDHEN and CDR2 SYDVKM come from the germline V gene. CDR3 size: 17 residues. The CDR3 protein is CASSSLPGTAGDYGYTF. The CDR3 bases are TGTGCCAGCAGTTCCTTACCTGGGACAGCCGGGGACTATGGCTACACCTTC.

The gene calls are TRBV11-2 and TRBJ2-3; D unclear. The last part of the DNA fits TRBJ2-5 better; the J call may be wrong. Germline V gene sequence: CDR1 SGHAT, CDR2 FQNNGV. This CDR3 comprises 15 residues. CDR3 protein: CASSLGVRNWETQYF. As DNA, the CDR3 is TGTGCCAGCAGCTTAGGCGTGCGGAACTGGGAGACCCAGTACTTC.

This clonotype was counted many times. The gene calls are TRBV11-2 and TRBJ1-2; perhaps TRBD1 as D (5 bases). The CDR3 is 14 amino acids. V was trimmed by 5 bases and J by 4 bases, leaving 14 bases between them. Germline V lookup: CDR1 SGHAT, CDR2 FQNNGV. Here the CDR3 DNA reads TGTGCCAGCAGCCCCCTCGGGGGGAGCTATGGCTACACCTTC. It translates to CASSPLGGSYGYTF.

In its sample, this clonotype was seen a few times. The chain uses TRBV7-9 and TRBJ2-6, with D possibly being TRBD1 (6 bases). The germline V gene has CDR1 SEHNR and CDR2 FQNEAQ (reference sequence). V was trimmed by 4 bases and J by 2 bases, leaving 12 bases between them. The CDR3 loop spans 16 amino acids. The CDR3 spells CASSSTTGPGANVLTF. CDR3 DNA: TGTGCCAGCAGCTCAACGACAGGTCCTGGGGCCAACGTCCTGACTTTC.

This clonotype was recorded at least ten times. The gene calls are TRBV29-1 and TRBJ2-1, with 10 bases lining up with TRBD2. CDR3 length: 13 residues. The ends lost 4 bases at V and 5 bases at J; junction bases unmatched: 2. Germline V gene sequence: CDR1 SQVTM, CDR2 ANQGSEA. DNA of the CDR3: TGCAGCGTTGGACTAGCGGGCAACAATGAGCAGTTCTTC. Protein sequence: CSVGLAGNNEQFF.

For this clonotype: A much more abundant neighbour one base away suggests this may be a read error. CDR3 in DNA: TGTGCCAGCAGCTTATTAGGCGGGAACTATGGCTACACCTTC. This gives the protein CASSLLGGNYGYTF. The V call is TRBV11-2, the J call TRBJ1-2, with D unclear. CDR1 is SGHAT, CDR2 FQNNGV, per germline. V lost 2 bases and J 2 bases, leaving 9 bases between the germline ends. The CDR3 extends over 14 amino acids.

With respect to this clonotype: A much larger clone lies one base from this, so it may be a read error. The CDR3 coding sequence is TGTGCCAGCAGTTACTCTTTTAGCGGGGAGATCCAGTACTTC. Its translation: CASSYSFSGEIQYF. The rearrangement links TRBV6-5 to TRBJ2-5, with TRBD2 matching 8 bases. CDR1 is MNHEY, CDR2 SVGAGI, per germline. CDR3 length: 14 residues.

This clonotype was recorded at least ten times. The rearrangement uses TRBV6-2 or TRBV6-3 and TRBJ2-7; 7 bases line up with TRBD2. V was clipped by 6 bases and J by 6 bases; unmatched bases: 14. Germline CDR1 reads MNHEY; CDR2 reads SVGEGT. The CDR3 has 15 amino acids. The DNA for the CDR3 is TGTGCCAGCAGAAATAGCGGGTTGTCGATTTCCGAGCAGTACTTC. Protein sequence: CASRNSGLSISEQYF.

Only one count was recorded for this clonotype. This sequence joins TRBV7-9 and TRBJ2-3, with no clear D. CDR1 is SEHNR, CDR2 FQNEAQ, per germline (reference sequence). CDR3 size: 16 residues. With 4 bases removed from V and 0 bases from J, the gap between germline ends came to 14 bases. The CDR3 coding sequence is TGTGCCAGCAGCTCCTATGGCGGAAATAGCACAGATACGCAGTATTTT. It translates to CASSSYGGNSTDTQYF. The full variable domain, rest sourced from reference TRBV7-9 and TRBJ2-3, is DTGVSQNPRHKITKRGQNVTFRCDPISEHNRLYWYRQTLGQGPEFLTYFQNEAQLEKSRLLSDRFSAERPKGSFSTLEIQRTEQGDSAMYLCASSSYGGNSTDTQYFGPGTRLTVL.

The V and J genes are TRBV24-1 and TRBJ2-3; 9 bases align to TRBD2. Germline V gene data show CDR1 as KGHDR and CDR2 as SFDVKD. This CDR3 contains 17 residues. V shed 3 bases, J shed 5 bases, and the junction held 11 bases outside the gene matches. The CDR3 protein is CATSDQRLAEWGDTQYF. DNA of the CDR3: TGTGCCACCAGTGATCAAAGACTAGCGGAGTGGGGAGATACGCAGTATTTT.

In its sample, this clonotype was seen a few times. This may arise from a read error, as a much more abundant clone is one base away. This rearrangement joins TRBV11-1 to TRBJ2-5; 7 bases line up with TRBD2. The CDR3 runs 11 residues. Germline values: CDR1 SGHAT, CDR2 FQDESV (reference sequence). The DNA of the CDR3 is TGTGTCAGCAGCCCGGGGGGGACCCAGTACTTC. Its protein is CVSSPGGTQYF.

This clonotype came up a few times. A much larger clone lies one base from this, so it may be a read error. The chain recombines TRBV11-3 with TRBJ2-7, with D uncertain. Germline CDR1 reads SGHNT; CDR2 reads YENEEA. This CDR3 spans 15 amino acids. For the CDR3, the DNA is TGTGTCAGCAGCCCCCGCGAGCTGGGCTCCTACGAGCAGTACTTC. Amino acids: CVSSPRELGSYEQYF. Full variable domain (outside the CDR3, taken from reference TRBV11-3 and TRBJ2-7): EAGVVQSPRYKIIEKKQPVAFWCNPISGHNTLYWYLQNLGQGPELLIRYENEEAVDDSQLPKDRFSAERLKGVDSTLKIQPAELGDSAVYLCVSSPRELGSYEQYFGPGTRLTVT.

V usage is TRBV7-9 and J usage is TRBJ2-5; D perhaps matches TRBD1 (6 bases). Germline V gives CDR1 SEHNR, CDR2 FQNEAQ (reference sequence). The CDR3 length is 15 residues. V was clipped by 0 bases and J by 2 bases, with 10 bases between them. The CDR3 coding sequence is TGTGCCAGCAGCTTAGCCCGGGACATTCAAGAGACCCAGTACTTC. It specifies CASSLARDIQETQYF. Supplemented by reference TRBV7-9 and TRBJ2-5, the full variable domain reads DTGVSQNPRHKITKRGQNVTFRCDPISEHNRLYWYRQTLGQGPEFLTYFQNEAQLEKSRLLSDRFSAERPKGSFSTLEIQRTEQGDSAMYLCASSLARDIQETQYFGPGTRLLVL.

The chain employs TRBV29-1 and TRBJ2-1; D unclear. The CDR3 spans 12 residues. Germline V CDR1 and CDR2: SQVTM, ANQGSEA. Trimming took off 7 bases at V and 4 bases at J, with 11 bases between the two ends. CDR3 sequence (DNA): TGCAGCGCTCTCTCTTTATACAATGAGCAGTTCTTC. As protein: CSALSLYNEQFF.

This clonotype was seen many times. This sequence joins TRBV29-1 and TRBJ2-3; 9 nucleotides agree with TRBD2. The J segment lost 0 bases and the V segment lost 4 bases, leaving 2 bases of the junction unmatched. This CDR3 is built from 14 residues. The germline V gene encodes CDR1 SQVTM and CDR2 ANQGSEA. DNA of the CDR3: TGCAGCGTTGTGCTAGCGGGAAGCACAGATACGCAGTATTTT. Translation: CSVVLAGSTDTQYF.

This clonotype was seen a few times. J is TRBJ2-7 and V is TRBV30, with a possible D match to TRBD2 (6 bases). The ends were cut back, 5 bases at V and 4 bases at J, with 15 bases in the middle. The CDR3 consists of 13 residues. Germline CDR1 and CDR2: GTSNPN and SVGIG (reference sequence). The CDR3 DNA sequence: TGTGCCTGGGGAGGGAATGAAGCTTACGAGCAGTACTTC. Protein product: CAWGGNEAYEQYF.

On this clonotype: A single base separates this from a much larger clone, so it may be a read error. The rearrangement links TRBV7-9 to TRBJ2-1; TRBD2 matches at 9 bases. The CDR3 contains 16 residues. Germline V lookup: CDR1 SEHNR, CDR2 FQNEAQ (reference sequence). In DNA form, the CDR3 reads TGTGCCAACAGCTTAGCGGGCGGGAGGGGGTACAATGAGCAGTTCTTC. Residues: CANSLAGGRGYNEQFF.

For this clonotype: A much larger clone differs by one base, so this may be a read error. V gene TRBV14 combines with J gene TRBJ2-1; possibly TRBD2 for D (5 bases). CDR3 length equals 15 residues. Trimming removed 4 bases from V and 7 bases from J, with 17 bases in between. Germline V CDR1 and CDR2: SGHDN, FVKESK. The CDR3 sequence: CASSLSLRAYNEQFF. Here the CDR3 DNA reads TGTGCCAGCAGCCTTAGCCTGAGGGCATATAATGAGCAGTTCTTC.

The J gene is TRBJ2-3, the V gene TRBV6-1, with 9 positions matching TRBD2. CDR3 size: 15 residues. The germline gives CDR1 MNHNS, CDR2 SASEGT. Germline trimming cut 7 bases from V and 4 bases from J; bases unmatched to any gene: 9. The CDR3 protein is CASKSLAGISDTQYF. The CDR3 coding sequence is TGTGCCAGCAAGAGCCTAGCGGGAATTTCAGATACGCAGTATTTT.

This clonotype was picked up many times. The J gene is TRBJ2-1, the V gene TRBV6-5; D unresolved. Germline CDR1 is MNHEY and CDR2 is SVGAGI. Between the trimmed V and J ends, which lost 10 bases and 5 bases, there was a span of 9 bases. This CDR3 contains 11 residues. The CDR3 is CATSKDNEQFF. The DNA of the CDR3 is TGTGCCACCTCCAAAGACAATGAGCAGTTCTTC.

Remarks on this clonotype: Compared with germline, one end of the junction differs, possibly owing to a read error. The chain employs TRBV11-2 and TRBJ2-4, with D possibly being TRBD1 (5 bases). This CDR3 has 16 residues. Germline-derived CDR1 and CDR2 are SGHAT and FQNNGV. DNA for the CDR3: TGTGTCAGCTGCCCGGGTGCCAGGGCGCGGAGAGGAATTCAGTACTTC. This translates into CVSCPGARARRGIQYF. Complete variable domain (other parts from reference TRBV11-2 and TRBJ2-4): EAGVAQSPRYKIIEKRQSVAFWCNPISGHATLYWYQQILGQGPKLLIQFQNNGVVDDSQLPKDRFSAERLKGVDSTLKIQPAKLEDSAVYLCVSCPGARARRGIQYFGAGTRLSVL.

The CDR3 spells CASSLSTGYTF. CDR3 sequence (DNA): TGTGCCAGCAGTTTATCGACCGGCTACACCTTC. The gene calls are TRBV28 and TRBJ1-2, with unresolved D. The germline gives CDR1 MDHEN, CDR2 SYDVKM. The CDR3 is 11 residues long. Trimming took off 1 base at V and 8 bases at J, with 5 bases between the two ends.